Below are 28 T cell receptor beta chains sequenced from a single sample in a study of CD8 T cells in ankylosing spondylitis. TCRdb re-derived calls from the 5' RACE reads in MiXCR, one entry per CDR3 protein. The sample includes more than 250,000 distinct CDR3 sequences, about 9.9% of them seen just once. Source material: blood, either unsorted or a sorted T cell fraction (not recorded which). The origin of the receptors is a female donor with ankylosing spondylitis or in good health (not recorded which).

This clonotype was counted a few times. The J gene is TRBJ1-3, the V gene TRBV5-1, with a weak D call TRBD1 (5 bases). Looked up from germline, CDR1 is SGHRS and CDR2 is YFSETQ. Trimming stripped 1 base from V and 0 bases from J, with 8 bases between. This CDR3 is 15 amino acids long. As DNA, the CDR3 is TGCGCCAGCAGCTTGAGGGGTAACTCTGGAAACACCATATATTTT. This encodes CASSLRGNSGNTIYF.

This clonotype was found many times. This rearrangement joins TRBV4-3 to TRBJ2-2; 8 bases fit TRBD2. The V and J ends lost 0 bases and 5 bases, in that order; junction bases with no gene match: 8. The CDR3 contains 17 residues. Per the germline V gene, CDR1 is LGHNA and CDR2 is YSLEER. The CDR3 is CASSQDMAAGETGELFF. The CDR3 coding sequence is TGCGCCAGCAGCCAAGATATGGCAGCGGGAGAGACCGGGGAGCTGTTTTTT.

Only a few counts were recorded for this clonotype. V gene TRBV2 combines with J gene TRBJ2-3, with D perhaps TRBD2 (6 bases). This CDR3 is 19 amino acids long. V was pared by 4 bases and J by 1 base, with 24 bases between. From germline, CDR1 is SNHLY and CDR2 FYNNEI. The CDR3 DNA sequence: TGTGCCAGCAGTGGGTCCAAAAGGCACCGGGACTTCCGCACAGATACGCAGTATTTT. Its translation: CASSGSKRHRDFRTDTQYF.

This clonotype has at least ten counts. The genes are TRBV20-1 and TRBJ2-3, with 10 bases aligning to TRBD2. CDR3 length equals 16 residues. The junction had 6 bases not matched to a gene; V was cut back by 1 base and J by 2 bases. Per the germline V gene, CDR1 is DFQATT and CDR2 is SNEGSKA (reference sequence). For the CDR3, the DNA is TGCAGTGCTAGAGTCGGTAGCGGGGGGCACACAGATACGCAGTATTTT. It translates to CSARVGSGGHTDTQYF.

V and J are TRBV5-1 and TRBJ2-4; D perhaps matches TRBD2 (5 bases). The germline V gene encodes CDR1 SGHRS and CDR2 YFSETQ. CDR3 length equals 14 residues. V was cut by 4 bases and J by 8 bases, with 16 bases left in between. CDR3 nucleotides: TGCGCCAGCAGCCTCCGACCCGGGGTGGACATTCAGTACTTC. It specifies CASSLRPGVDIQYF.

This clonotype was detected only a few times. This chain joins TRBV9 and TRBJ2-7, with TRBD2 matching 12 bases. The V and J ends lost 4 bases and 4 bases, in that order; junction bases with no gene match: 3. This CDR3 is built from 14 residues. Germline-derived CDR1 and CDR2 are SGDLS and YYNGEE. CDR3 in amino acids: CASSPTSGGYEQYF. CDR3 DNA: TGTGCCAGCAGCCCCACTAGCGGGGGGTACGAGCAGTACTTC.

This clonotype was counted a few times. DNA for the CDR3: TGCGCCAGCAGCTTGACAGTCACCAACACTGAAGCTTTCTTT. Translation: CASSLTVTNTEAFF. The genes are TRBV5-1 and TRBJ1-1; D gene uncertain. The CDR3 consists of 14 residues. Germline CDR1 SGHRS, CDR2 YFSETQ. V lost 1 base and J 2 bases, leaving 9 bases between the germline ends.

This clonotype was seen only a few times. The J gene is TRBJ2-1, the V gene TRBV7-7; 13 bases map to TRBD2. Germline-derived CDR1 and CDR2 are SSHAT and FNYEAQ (reference sequence). J gave up 6 bases and V 5 bases, and 4 bases lay outside the gene matches. The CDR3 has 15 residues. The CDR3: CASSEGLAGPNEQFF. The CDR3 DNA reads TGTGCCAGCAGCGAGGGACTAGCGGGACCCAATGAGCAGTTCTTC.

This clonotype came up a few times. This chain connects TRBV9 to TRBJ1-2; D is unresolved. The CDR3 totals 13 residues. In germline, CDR1 is SGDLS, CDR2 YYNGEE. Trimming cost V 0 bases and J 0 bases, with 3 bases left between them. The CDR3 sequence is CASSVGANYGYTF. The CDR3 DNA reads TGTGCCAGCAGCGTAGGAGCTAACTATGGCTACACCTTC.

There are many counts of this clonotype. The rearrangement joins TRBV20-1 to TRBJ2-6; D ambiguous. The CDR3 is 18 residues long. Deletions cut 4 bases from V and 4 bases from J, with 23 bases between. Germline V lookup: CDR1 DFQATT, CDR2 SNEGSKA (reference sequence). The CDR3 nucleotides are TGCAGTGCTACTCCACCGGGTCACCAAATCCTGGGGGCCAACGTCCTGACTTTC. Its translation: CSATPPGHQILGANVLTF.

In this sample, this clonotype turned up a few times. J is TRBJ2-3 and V is TRBV20-1; 13 bases are a match to TRBD2. The V segment lost 5 bases and the J segment 2 bases; nucleotides outside the gene matches: 10. The CDR3 length is 17 residues. Germline values: CDR1 DFQATT, CDR2 SNEGSKA (reference sequence). The CDR3 DNA reads TGCAGTGCTTTGACTAGCGGGGGGCATCCCTCCACAGATACGCAGTATTTT. This encodes CSALTSGGHPSTDTQYF.

This clonotype showed up many times. The rearrangement joins TRBV20-1 to TRBJ1-2; 12 bases are shared with TRBD1. The CDR3 runs 15 residues. From germline, CDR1 is DFQATT and CDR2 SNEGSKA (reference sequence). V lost 5 bases, J lost 4 bases, and 8 bases stayed unmatched. DNA of the CDR3: TGCAGTGCTCGCAACCCGGGACAGGGGGCCTATGGCTACACCTTC. Amino acid sequence: CSARNPGQGAYGYTF.

A few counts support this clonotype. At one end, the junction sequence differs from germline, possibly due to a read error. The chain couples TRBV7-2 to TRBJ2-4; 11 bases match TRBD2. This CDR3 has 17 residues. Germline-derived CDR1 and CDR2 are SGHTA and FQGNSA. The CDR3: CASSLAGGLIAKNIQYF. In DNA, the CDR3 is TGTGCCAGCAGCCTAGCGGGAGGACTTATAGCCAAAAACATTCAGTACTTC.

This clonotype was seen more than once but under ten times. The genes are TRBV12-3 or TRBV12-4 and TRBJ1-1; D gene ambiguous. This CDR3 spans 15 amino acids. The V gene lost 6 bases and the J gene lost 0 bases, with 14 bases spanning the gap. The CDR3 protein is CASRVTSSMNTEAFF. The CDR3, as DNA: TGTGCCAGCAGGGTGACGTCCAGCATGAACACTGAAGCTTTCTTT.

This clonotype was detected ten times or more. The rearrangement joins TRBV20-1 to TRBJ2-5; possibly TRBD1 for D (7 bases). The CDR3 has 13 amino acids. V lost 4 bases, J lost 4 bases, and 13 bases lay in between. CDR1 is DFQATT, CDR2 SNEGSKA, per germline (reference sequence). CDR3 nucleotide sequence: TGCAGTGCTAACTACCAGGGGGGAGAGACCCAGTACTTC. As protein: CSANYQGGETQYF.

For this clonotype: A much larger clonotype is one base distant, so this may be a read error. The chain couples TRBV20-1 to TRBJ1-5; D is undetermined. The CDR3 runs 14 residues. CDR1 is DFQATT and CDR2 is SNEGSKA in the germline V gene (reference sequence). The CDR3, as DNA: TGCACTGCTAGAGATACCTACTTTAGTCAGCCCCAGCATTTT. Encoded protein: CTARDTYFSQPQHF.

This clonotype was observed at least ten times. This rearrangement joins TRBV7-6 to TRBJ1-4; D uncertain. The CDR3 sequence is 15 residues long. Trimming pared 5 bases from V and 0 bases from J, leaving 10 bases between. Per germline, CDR1 SGHVS and CDR2 FNYEAQ. In DNA, the CDR3 is TGTGCCAGCAGCCCCCGGACGGCAACTAATGAAAAACTGTTTTTT. This translates into CASSPRTATNEKLFF.

This clonotype showed up many times. V usage is TRBV10-2 and J usage is TRBJ2-7; weak D call: TRBD1 (6 bases). The CDR3 consists of 13 residues. The germline V and J ends were trimmed by 7 bases and 3 bases, with 13 bases remaining between them. Germline lookup yields CDR1 WSHSY and CDR2 SAAADI. CDR3 in amino acids: CASMGDKNYEQYF. The CDR3 region has the DNA TGCGCCAGCATGGGGGACAAAAACTACGAGCAGTACTTC.

In this sample, this clonotype turned up a few times. The chain joins TRBV7-8 to TRBJ2-1; the match to TRBD2 covers 7 bases. The V and J ends lost 5 bases and 5 bases, in that order; junction bases with no gene match: 9. The CDR3 totals 15 residues. The germline gives CDR1 SGHVS, CDR2 FQNEAQ. Here the CDR3 reads CASSRGEGNHNEQFF. CDR3 in DNA: TGTGCCAGCAGCCGGGGGGAGGGTAACCACAATGAGCAGTTCTTC.

In its sample, this clonotype was seen many times. The chain has TRBV12-3 or TRBV12-4 and TRBJ2-1; D unresolved. V was pared by 2 bases and J by 6 bases, with 11 bases between. This CDR3 has 14 residues. The CDR3: CASSLTRNSNEQFF. CDR3 coding DNA: TGTGCCAGCAGTTTAACACGGAACTCCAATGAGCAGTTCTTC.

This clonotype showed up many times. The chain has TRBV12-3 or TRBV12-4 and TRBJ2-5, with a possible D match to TRBD2 (6 bases). There are 14 residues in the CDR3. V was cut by 8 bases and J by 5 bases, with 18 bases left in between. The CDR3 DNA sequence: TGTGCCAGCGCCTACGGGACTGGCGGGGAGACCCAGTACTTC. It codes for CASAYGTGGETQYF.

This clonotype occurred many times. V gene TRBV20-1 combines with J gene TRBJ1-2; D is uncertain. V lost 4 bases and J 1 base, leaving 16 bases between the germline ends. The CDR3 totals 15 residues. CDR1 DFQATT and CDR2 SNEGSKA come from the germline V gene (reference sequence). CDR3 nucleotides: TGCAGTGCTATCCGGCCGACGGCCCTTAACTATGGCTACACCTTC. Translation: CSAIRPTALNYGYTF.

Regarding this clonotype: A much larger clone sits a single nucleotide away, making a read error possible. The rearrangement joins TRBV29-1 to TRBJ1-1; D is unresolved. The CDR3 sequence is 12 residues long. V dropped 4 bases and J dropped 13 bases, with 19 bases sitting between them. Germline V gene sequence: CDR1 SQVTM, CDR2 ANQGSEA. The DNA of the CDR3 is TGCAGCGTTGTAGGAAGGGCCGACCACTTTTTCTTT. Its translation is CSVVGRADHFFF.

The chain recombines TRBV20-1 with TRBJ2-1; 12 bases fit TRBD2. This CDR3 spans 17 amino acids. Germline CDR1 DFQATT, CDR2 SNEGSKA (reference sequence). CDR3 residues: CCIGRTSGVSSYNEQFF. The CDR3 region has the DNA TGCTGTATAGGGAGGACTAGCGGGGTAAGCTCCTACAATGAGCAGTTCTTC.

This clonotype has only a few counts. The chain uses TRBV15 and TRBJ2-1, with D perhaps TRBD1 (6 bases). The CDR3 sequence is 15 residues long. V lost 1 base, J lost 3 bases, and 10 bases lay in between. The germline gives CDR1 LNHNV, CDR2 YYDKDF (reference sequence). CDR3 sequence reads: CATSRAGVDYNEQFF. CDR3 bases: TGTGCCACCAGCAGAGCAGGGGTTGACTACAATGAGCAGTTCTTC.

This clonotype was detected many times. V gene TRBV29-1 combines with J gene TRBJ2-2, with a tentative D call TRBD1 (5 bases). V shed 3 bases and J shed 3 bases, with 8 bases lying between them. The CDR3 spans 13 residues. Germline CDR1 is SQVTM and CDR2 is ANQGSEA. The CDR3 loop is CSVDQGYTGELFF. The CDR3 DNA is TGCAGCGTTGACCAGGGATACACCGGGGAGCTGTTTTTT.

The V and J genes are TRBV20-1 and TRBJ2-3, with 8 nucleotides matching TRBD2. This CDR3 has 15 residues. Trimming at V came to 1 base and at J to 5 bases, leaving 8 bases not matched to a gene. Germline values: CDR1 DFQATT, CDR2 SNEGSKA (reference sequence). CDR3 nucleotides: TGCAGTGCTAGAGTGCCGGGGGGGTTGGGAGATACGCAGTATTTT. It yields the protein CSARVPGGLGDTQYF.

This clonotype has at least ten counts. The chain recombines TRBV20-1 with TRBJ1-1; D is ambiguous. Looked up from germline, CDR1 is DFQATT and CDR2 is SNEGSKA (reference sequence). The CDR3 is 13 residues long. V dropped 5 bases and J dropped 0 bases, with 10 bases sitting between them. The CDR3 nucleotides are TGCAGTGCTTGGTCCCGTTTGAACACTGAAGCTTTCTTT. It codes for CSAWSRLNTEAFF.